The rows below give T cell receptor beta chains drawn from one sample of a study of cytomegalovirus exposure and HLA in healthy donors. The data were produced by immunoSEQ multiplex PCR, yet TCRdb's version contains in-frame clones alone and is incomplete. Of a few hundred thousand clones detected, under 80% appear once; the ten largest clones hold 1.8%. Sequencing was carried out using PBMCs. The receptors were sampled from a woman aged 30 to 39 in good health and CMV-seronegative. CDR3s include the opening cysteine and the closing phenylalanine or tryptophan. Each record gives: V gene, clone size, J gene, D gene, CDR3 DNA, CDR3 protein. A D gene is named only where the DNA matches it firmly. Clone size is given for some rows only: seen once, a few or many times, or a class if the clone is expanded.

V gene: TRBV5-6
clone size: -
J gene: TRBJ2-7
D gene: TRBD2
CDR3 DNA: TGTGCCAGCAGCTTAGTAGCGGGGGGATTCTACGAGCAGTACTTC
CDR3 protein: CASSLVAGGFYEQYF

V gene: TRBV9
clone size: -
J gene: TRBJ2-5
D gene: TRBD1
CDR3 DNA: TGTGCCAGCAGCGGGACAGGGGTCCAAGAGACCCAGTACTTC
CDR3 protein: CASSGTGVQETQYF

V gene: TRBV19
clone size: -
J gene: TRBJ1-1
D gene: -
CDR3 DNA: TGTGCCAGTAGCCCCAGGTTCCCGAACACTGAAGCTTTCTTT
CDR3 protein: CASSPRFPNTEAFF

V gene: TRBV5-1
clone size: few
J gene: TRBJ2-2
D gene: -
CDR3 DNA: TGCGCCAGCAGCTTGGAGGGGGGGGAGCTGTTTTTT
CDR3 protein: CASSLEGGELFF

V gene: TRBV10-3
clone size: -
J gene: TRBJ1-1
D gene: TRBD1
CDR3 DNA: TGTGCCATTTCTCGGACAGGGGCCGCTGAAGCTTTCTTT
CDR3 protein: CAISRTGAAEAFF

V gene: TRBV30
clone size: -
J gene: TRBJ2-1
D gene: TRBD2
CDR3 DNA: TGTGCCTGGATGGGTCGGGGGGGCTCCTACAATGAGCAGTTCTTC
CDR3 protein: CAWMGRGGSYNEQFF

V gene: TRBV21-1
clone size: -
J gene: TRBJ1-3
D gene: -
CDR3 DNA: TGTGCCAGCGGGGGGGTAGTTGGAAACACCATATATTTT
CDR3 protein: CASGGVVGNTIYF

V gene: TRBV6-1
clone size: -
J gene: TRBJ2-1
D gene: -
CDR3 DNA: TGTGCCAGCAGCCCTACCGACAGTGCGTCTAATGAGCAGTTCTTC
CDR3 protein: CASSPTDSASNEQFF

V gene: TRBV7-8
clone size: -
J gene: TRBJ2-2
D gene: -
CDR3 DNA: TGTGCCAGCAGCCGAACCAGGGGGAATCGGGGGAACGGGGAGCTGTTTTTT
CDR3 protein: CASSRTRGNRGNGELFF

V gene: TRBV30
clone size: -
J gene: TRBJ2-7
D gene: -
CDR3 DNA: TGTGCCTGGACCCGCCGGGTTAGCTACGAGCAGTACTTC
CDR3 protein: CAWTRRVSYEQYF

V gene: TRBV5-6
clone size: -
J gene: TRBJ2-3
D gene: TRBD2
CDR3 DNA: TGTGCCAGCAGCTTGGGGGGGACTAGCGTCGGATATACGCAGTATTTT
CDR3 protein: CASSLGGTSVGYTQYF